One T cell receptor beta chain is described in this entry. CDR3 length: 15 residues. In germline, CDR1 is SGHTA, CDR2 FQGTGA. V gave up 4 bases and J gave up 2 bases; unmatched junction bases: 5. The data were obtained in a study of T-cell memory formation after mild COVID-19. TCRdb reprocessed the 5' RACE reads with MiXCR, giving one entry per CDR3 protein. The data show 100,000 to 150,000 distinct CDR3 sequences, 16% seen once. The chain joins TRBV7-3 to TRBJ2-1, with 7 positions matching TRBD2. The clonotype comes from an adult woman who had mild COVID-19 (a few samples of this study predate the infection). Cell type and time point are not known. Source material: PBMCs or a T cell subset sorted from them (not recorded which). The CDR3 here is CASSYGLAAYNEQFF. CDR3 nucleotides: TGTGCCAGCAGCTATGGCCTAGCGGCCTACAATGAGCAGTTCTTC.